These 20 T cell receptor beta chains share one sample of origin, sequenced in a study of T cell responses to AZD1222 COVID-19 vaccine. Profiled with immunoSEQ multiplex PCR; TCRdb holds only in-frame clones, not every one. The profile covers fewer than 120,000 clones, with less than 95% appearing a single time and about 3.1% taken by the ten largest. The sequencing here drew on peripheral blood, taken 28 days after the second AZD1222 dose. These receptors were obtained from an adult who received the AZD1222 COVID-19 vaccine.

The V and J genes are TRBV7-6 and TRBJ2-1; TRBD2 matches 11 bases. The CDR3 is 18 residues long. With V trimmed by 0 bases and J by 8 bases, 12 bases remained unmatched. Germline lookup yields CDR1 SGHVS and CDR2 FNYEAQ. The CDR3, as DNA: TGTGCCAGCAGCTTAGCGCGAGGAACTAGCGGGAGTATTCATGAGCAGTTCTTC. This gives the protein CASSLARGTSGSIHEQFF.

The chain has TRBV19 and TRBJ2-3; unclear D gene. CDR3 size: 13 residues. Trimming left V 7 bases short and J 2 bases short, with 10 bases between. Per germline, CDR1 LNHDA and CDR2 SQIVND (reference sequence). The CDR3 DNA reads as TGTGCCAGTACAAACAGCTTCACAGATACGCAGTATTTT. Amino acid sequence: CASTNSFTDTQYF.

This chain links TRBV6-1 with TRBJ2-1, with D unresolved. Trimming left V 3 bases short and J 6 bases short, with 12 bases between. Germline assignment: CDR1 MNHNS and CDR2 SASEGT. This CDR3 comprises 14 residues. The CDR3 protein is CASSDFNAANEQFF. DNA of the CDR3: TGTGCCAGCAGTGATTTCAACGCGGCCAATGAGCAGTTCTTC.

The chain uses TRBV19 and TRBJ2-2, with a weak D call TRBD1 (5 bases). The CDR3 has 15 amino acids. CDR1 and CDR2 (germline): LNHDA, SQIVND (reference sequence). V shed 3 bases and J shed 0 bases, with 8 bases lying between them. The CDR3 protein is CASSIQGSNTGELFF. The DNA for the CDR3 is TGTGCCAGTAGTATTCAGGGATCGAACACCGGGGAGCTGTTTTTT.

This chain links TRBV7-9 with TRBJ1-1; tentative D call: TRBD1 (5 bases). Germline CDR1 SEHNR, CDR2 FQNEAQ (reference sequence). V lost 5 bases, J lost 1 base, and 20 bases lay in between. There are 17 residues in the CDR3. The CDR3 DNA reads TGTGCCAGCAGCCTTCGTCCAGGGCAGTCGTCGAACACTGAAGCTTTCTTT. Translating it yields CASSLRPGQSSNTEAFF.

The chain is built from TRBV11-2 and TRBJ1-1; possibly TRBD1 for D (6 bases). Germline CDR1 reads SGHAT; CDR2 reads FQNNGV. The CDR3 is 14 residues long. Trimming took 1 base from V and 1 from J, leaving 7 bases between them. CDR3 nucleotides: TGTGCCAGCAGCTTAGGCAGGGGGAACACTGAAGCTTTCTTT. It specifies CASSLGRGNTEAFF.

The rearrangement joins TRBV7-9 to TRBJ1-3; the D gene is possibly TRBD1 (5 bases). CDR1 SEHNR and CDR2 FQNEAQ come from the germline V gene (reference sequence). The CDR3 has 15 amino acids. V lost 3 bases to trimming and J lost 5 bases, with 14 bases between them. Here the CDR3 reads CASSLGDSIRNTIYF. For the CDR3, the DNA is TGTGCCAGCAGCTTGGGGGACTCAATCCGAAACACCATATATTTT.

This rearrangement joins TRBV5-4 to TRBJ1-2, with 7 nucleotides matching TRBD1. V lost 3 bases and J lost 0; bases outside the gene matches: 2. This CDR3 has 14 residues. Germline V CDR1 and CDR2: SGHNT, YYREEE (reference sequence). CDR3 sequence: CASSSGTANYGYTF. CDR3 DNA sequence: TGTGCCAGCAGCTCCGGGACAGCTAACTATGGCTACACCTTC.

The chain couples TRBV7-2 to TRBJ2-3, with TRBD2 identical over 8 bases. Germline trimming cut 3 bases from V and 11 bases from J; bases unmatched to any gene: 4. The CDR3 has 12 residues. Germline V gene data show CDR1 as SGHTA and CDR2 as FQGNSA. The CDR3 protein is CASSFPTSGQYF. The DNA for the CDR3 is TGTGCCAGCAGCTTCCCTACTAGCGGGCAGTATTTT. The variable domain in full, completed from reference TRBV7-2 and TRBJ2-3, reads GAGVSQSPSNKVTEKGKDVELRCDPISGHTALYWYRQSLGQGLEFLIYFQGNSAPDKSGLPSDRFSAERTGGSVSTLTIQRTQQEDSAVYLCASSFPTSGQYFGPGTRLTVL.

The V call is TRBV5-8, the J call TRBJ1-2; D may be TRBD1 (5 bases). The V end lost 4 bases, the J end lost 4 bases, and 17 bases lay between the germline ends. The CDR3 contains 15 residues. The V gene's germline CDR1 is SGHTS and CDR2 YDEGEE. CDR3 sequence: CASSLRDFLLYGYTF. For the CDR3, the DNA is TGTGCCAGCAGCCTCCGGGACTTCCTCCTCTATGGCTACACCTTC.

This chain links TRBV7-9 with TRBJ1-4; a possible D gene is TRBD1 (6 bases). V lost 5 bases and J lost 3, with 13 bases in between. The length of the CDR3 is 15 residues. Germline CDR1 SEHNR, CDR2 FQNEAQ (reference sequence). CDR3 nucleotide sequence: TGTGCCAGCAGCCCCCGTGGGGGGCCTAATGAAAAACTGTTTTTT. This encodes CASSPRGGPNEKLFF. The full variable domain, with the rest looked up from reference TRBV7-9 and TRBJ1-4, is DTGVSQNPRHKITKRGQNVTFRCDPISEHNRLYWYRQTLGQGPEFLTYFQNEAQLEKSRLLSDRFSAERPKGSFSTLEIQRTEQGDSAMYLCASSPRGGPNEKLFFGSGTQLSVL.

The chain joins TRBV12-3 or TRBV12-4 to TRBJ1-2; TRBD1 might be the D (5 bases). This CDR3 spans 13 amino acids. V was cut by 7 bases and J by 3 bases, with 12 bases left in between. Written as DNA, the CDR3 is TGTGCCAGCAAGACCGGGACGGACTATGGCTACACCTTC. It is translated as CASKTGTDYGYTF.

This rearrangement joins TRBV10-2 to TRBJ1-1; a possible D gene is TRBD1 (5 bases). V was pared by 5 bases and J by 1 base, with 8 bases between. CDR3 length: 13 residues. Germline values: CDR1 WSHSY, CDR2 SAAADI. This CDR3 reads CASSRQSNTEAFF. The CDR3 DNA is TGCGCCAGCAGTAGACAGTCGAACACTGAAGCTTTCTTT.

The CDR3 DNA reads TGCAGCGTTGAAGATGTCACAGGGGCCACTGAAGCTTTCTTT. Amino acid sequence: CSVEDVTGATEAFF. The chain carries TRBV29-1 and TRBJ1-1, with 7 bases matching TRBD1. The CDR3 has 14 residues. CDR1 and CDR2 from the germline V gene are SQVTM and ANQGSEA. Germline trimming cut 0 bases from V and 4 bases from J; bases unmatched to any gene: 5. Looking up the rest from reference TRBV29-1 and TRBJ1-1 gives the full variable domain: SAVISQKPSRDICQRGTSLTIQCQVDSQVTMMFWYRQQPGQSLTLIATANQGSEATYESGFVIDKFPISRPNLTFSTLTVSNMSPEDSSIYLCSVEDVTGATEAFFGQGTRLTVV.

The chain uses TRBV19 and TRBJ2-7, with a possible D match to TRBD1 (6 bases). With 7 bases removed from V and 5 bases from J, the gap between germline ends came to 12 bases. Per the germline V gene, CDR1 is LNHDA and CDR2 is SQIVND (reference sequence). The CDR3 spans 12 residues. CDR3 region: CASNNRVDEQYF. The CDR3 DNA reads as TGTGCCAGTAATAACAGGGTCGACGAGCAGTACTTC.

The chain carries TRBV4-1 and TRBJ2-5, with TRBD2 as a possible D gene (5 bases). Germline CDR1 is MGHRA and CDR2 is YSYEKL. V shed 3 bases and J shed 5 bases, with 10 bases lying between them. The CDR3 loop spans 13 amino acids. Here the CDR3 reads CASSQVGVETQYF. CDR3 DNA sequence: TGCGCCAGCAGCCAGGTCGGGGTTGAGACCCAGTACTTC.

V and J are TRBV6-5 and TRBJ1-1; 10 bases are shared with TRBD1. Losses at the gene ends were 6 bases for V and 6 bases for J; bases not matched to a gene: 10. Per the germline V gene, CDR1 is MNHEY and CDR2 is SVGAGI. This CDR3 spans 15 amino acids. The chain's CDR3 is CASRPGTGDFAEAFF. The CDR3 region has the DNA TGTGCCAGCAGGCCCGGGACAGGGGACTTCGCTGAAGCTTTCTTT.

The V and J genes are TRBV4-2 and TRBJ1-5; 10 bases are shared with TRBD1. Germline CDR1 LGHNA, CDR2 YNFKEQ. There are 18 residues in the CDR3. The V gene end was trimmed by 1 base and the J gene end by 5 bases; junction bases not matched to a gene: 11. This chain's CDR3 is CASSQGGQGNVRDQPQHF. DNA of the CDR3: TGTGCCAGCAGCCAAGGGGGACAGGGGAACGTGCGGGATCAGCCCCAGCATTTT.

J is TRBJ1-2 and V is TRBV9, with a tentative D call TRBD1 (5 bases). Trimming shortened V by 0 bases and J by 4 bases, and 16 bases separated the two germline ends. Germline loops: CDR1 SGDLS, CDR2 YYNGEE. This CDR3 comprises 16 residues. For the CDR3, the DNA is TGTGCCAGCAGCGTAGGTTCTAAGGGGCTGGGCTATGGCTACACCTTC. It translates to CASSVGSKGLGYGYTF.

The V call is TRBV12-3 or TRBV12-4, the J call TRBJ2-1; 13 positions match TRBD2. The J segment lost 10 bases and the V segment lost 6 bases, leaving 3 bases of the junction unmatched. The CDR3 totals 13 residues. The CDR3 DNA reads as TGTGCCAGCAGACTAGCGGGGGGGCACGAGCAGTTCTTC. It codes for CASRLAGGHEQFF.